The rows below give T cell receptor beta chains drawn from one sample of a study of OX40 agonist ivuxolimab in advanced cancers. Sequencing was performed with immunoSEQ multiplex PCR; in TCRdb, only in-frame clones are kept and a portion is missing. The sample carries 65,000 to 70,000 clones, more than 70% recorded once. Source: CD4+ or CD8+ T cells sorted from blood, taken in a trial of the OX40 agonist ivuxolimab. The source is an adult with an advanced solid tumor such as melanoma, head and neck, liver or kidney cancer. Each CDR3 is given with its conserved first and last residue. Fields, in order: clone size, J gene, D gene, V gene, CDR3 protein, CDR3 DNA. D genes are given only for firm matches. Rows give clone size only sometimes, using once, few, many, or a class for an expanded clone.

>-|TRBJ2-6|TRBD1|TRBV4-2
CASSHTGGTGANVLTF
TGTGCCAGCAGCCACACAGGGGGCACTGGGGCCAACGTCCTGACTTTC
>-|TRBJ2-1|-|TRBV27
CASSLWNGGPYNEQFF
TGTGCCAGCAGTTTATGGAACGGGGGGCCTTACAATGAGCAGTTCTTC
>-|TRBJ2-2|TRBD1|TRBV19
CASSPGTGVTGELFF
TGTGCCAGTAGCCCGGGGACAGGGGTCACCGGGGAGCTGTTTTTT
>once|TRBJ1-1|-|TRBV29-1
CSVVQSLTEAFF
TGCAGCGTCGTACAAAGTCTGACTGAAGCTTTCTTT
>-|TRBJ2-7|-|TRBV7-6
CASSFPRGEQYF
TGTGCCAGCAGCTTCCCCCGGGGAGAGCAGTACTTC
>-|TRBJ1-2|-|TRBV27
CASRPGRTSYGYTF
TGTGCCAGCAGGCCCGGACGGACCTCGTATGGCTACACCTTC
>-|TRBJ2-6|-|TRBV10-1
CASSEGGAGANVLTF
TGCGCCAGCAGTGAGGGCGGGGCTGGGGCCAACGTCCTGACTTTC
>-|TRBJ2-2|-|TRBV5-1
CASSLRLSNTGELFF
TGCGCCAGCAGCTTGAGACTCTCGAACACCGGGGAGCTGTTTTTT
>-|TRBJ1-2|-|TRBV5-1
CASSLPREGMGYTF
TGCGCCAGCAGCTTACCTCGGGAGGGGATGGGCTACACCTTC
>-|TRBJ1-1|-|TRBV11-1
CASSFPTGPQNTEAFF
TGTGCCAGCAGCTTCCCAACAGGACCGCAGAACACTGAAGCTTTCTTT
>-|TRBJ2-3|-|TRBV6-6
CASSSPTGDTQYF
TGTGCCAGCAGTTCCCCCACCGGGGATACGCAGTATTTT
>-|TRBJ1-3|-|TRBV19
CASRLQGPGNTIYF
TGTGCCAGTAGGTTACAGGGTCCTGGAAACACCATATATTTT
>-|TRBJ2-7|-|TRBV6-1
CASSEEEGGGYEQYF
TGTGCCAGCAGTGAAGAAGAGGGAGGGGGGTACGAGCAGTACTTC
>-|TRBJ1-6|-|TRBV9
CASSTSGNSPLHF
TGTGCCAGCAGCACCTCAGGAAATTCACCCCTCCACTTT
>-|TRBJ2-7|-|TRBV28
CASSSPTPSYEQYF
TGTGCCAGCAGTTCCCCGACACCGTCCTACGAGCAGTACTTC
>-|TRBJ1-4|-|TRBV6-1
CASTGQIINEKLFF
TGTGCCAGCACCGGACAGATTATTAATGAAAAACTGTTTTTT
>-|TRBJ2-7|-|TRBV5-1
CASSPIADSSYEQYF
TGCGCCAGCAGCCCGATAGCGGACAGCTCCTACGAGCAGTACTTC
>-|TRBJ2-5|-|TRBV6-5
CASSYGLGGPGETQYF
TGTGCCAGCAGTTACGGCCTGGGGGGCCCGGGGGAGACCCAGTACTTC
>-|TRBJ2-1|-|TRBV5-1
CASVPAGSYNEQFF
TGCGCCAGCGTACCGGCGGGCTCCTACAATGAGCAGTTCTTC
>-|TRBJ2-1|TRBD2|TRBV28
CASTHSGLAGDFSYNEQFF
TGTGCCAGCACCCATAGTGGACTAGCGGGAGATTTCTCCTACAATGAGCAGTTCTTC
>-|TRBJ2-4|-|TRBV19
CASSSGGSRGTKNIQYF
TGTGCCAGTAGTTCGGGCGGGTCCCGAGGAACCAAAAACATTCAGTACTTC
>-|TRBJ1-1|-|TRBV18
CASSQQGTGTEAFF
TGTGCCAGCTCACAACAGGGCACGGGGACTGAAGCTTTCTTT
>-|TRBJ2-2|TRBD2|TRBV2
CASRGELAGGELFF
TGTGCCAGCAGGGGGGAACTAGCGGGAGGGGAGCTGTTTTTT
>-|TRBJ2-3|-|TRBV7-8
CASSLTPPGQYF
TGTGCCAGCAGCTTAACACCCCCTGGGCAGTATTTT
>-|TRBJ2-5|TRBD1|TRBV6-5
CASSYGTGGRETQYF
TGTGCCAGCAGTTACGGGACAGGGGGCCGCGAGACCCAGTACTTC
>-|TRBJ2-7|-|TRBV4-2
CASSQAPGVSYEQYF
TGTGCCAGCAGCCAAGCGCCGGGGGTATCATACGAGCAGTACTTC
>-|TRBJ2-1|-|TRBV7-8
CASSLEATRSYNEQFF
TGTGCCAGCAGCTTAGAGGCGACTAGGTCCTACAATGAGCAGTTCTTC
>few|TRBJ2-3|-|TRBV11-2
CASSPPGDTQYF
TGTGCCAGCAGCCCCCCAGGAGATACGCAGTATTTT
>once|TRBJ1-4|-|TRBV15
CATRAGTNEKLFF
TGTGCCACCAGAGCAGGGACTAATGAAAAACTGTTTTTT
>once|TRBJ1-6|-|TRBV18
CASSQFPGETDNSPLHF
TGTGCCAGCTCACAATTCCCGGGGGAGACGGATAATTCACCCCTCCACTTT
>-|TRBJ2-1|TRBD1|TRBV27
CASSLGTGGNEQFF
TGTGCCAGCAGTTTGGGGACAGGGGGCAATGAGCAGTTCTTC
>few|TRBJ2-7|-|TRBV6-1
CASSVEILYEQYF
TGTGCCAGCAGTGTGGAGATCCTCTACGAGCAGTACTTC
>-|TRBJ2-1|-|TRBV29-1
CSVDKRTYNEQFF
TGCAGCGTTGATAAGCGGACCTACAATGAGCAGTTCTTC